Each of the 24 T cell receptor beta chains below was sequenced from the same sample in a study of T cells after yellow fever vaccination. Using its own MiXCR run on the 5' RACE reads, TCRdb lists one record per CDR3 protein. The table lists a few hundred thousand distinct CDR3 sequences, approximately 3.9% of them singletons. The source material was PBMCs, sampled on the day of the yellow fever booster vaccination. The receptors here all came from a man younger than 30 who received the YFV17D yellow fever vaccine.

Only a few counts were recorded for this clonotype. The V gene is TRBV19, the J gene TRBJ1-1; D is unclear. The CDR3 extends over 14 amino acids. Germline V gives CDR1 LNHDA, CDR2 SQIVND (reference sequence). Trimming removed 6 bases at V and 0 bases at J, with 11 bases between. The CDR3 spells CASSTHNMNTEAFF. As DNA, the CDR3 is TGTGCCAGTAGCACGCATAACATGAACACTGAAGCTTTCTTT.

This clonotype came up a few times. The genes are TRBV20-1 and TRBJ2-2; maybe TRBD1 (5 bases). With 0 bases removed from V and 8 bases from J, the gap between germline ends came to 19 bases. This CDR3 spans 16 amino acids. CDR1 is DFQATT and CDR2 is SNEGSKA in the germline V gene (reference sequence). The CDR3, as DNA: TGCAGTGCTAGAGACCCTTTGACACTGGGGCCGGGGGAGCTGTTTTTT. Its protein product is CSARDPLTLGPGELFF.

This clonotype turned up a few times. J is TRBJ2-3 and V is TRBV28; 7 bases agree with TRBD2. The CDR3 loop spans 13 amino acids. Germline-derived CDR1 and CDR2 are MDHEN and SYDVKM. After removal of 10 bases from V and 4 bases from J, the junction contained 8 bases not matched to a gene. For the CDR3, the DNA is TGTGCCATCAGGCGGGGAGGGGCAGATACGCAGTATTTT. Its translation is CAIRRGGADTQYF.

The chain uses TRBV20-1 and TRBJ2-1; TRBD2 agrees at 12 bases. The V gene end was trimmed by 5 bases and the J gene end by 8 bases; junction bases not matched to a gene: 7. Germline V gives CDR1 DFQATT, CDR2 SNEGSKA (reference sequence). The CDR3 is 14 residues long. CDR3 residues: CSALLAGGPDEQFF. DNA for the CDR3: TGCAGTGCTTTACTAGCGGGGGGCCCGGATGAGCAGTTCTTC.

This clonotype has ten or more counts. V and J are TRBV18 and TRBJ2-7; TRBD1 aligns across 12 bases. Germline lookup yields CDR1 KGHSH and CDR2 LQKENI. Losses at the gene ends were 3 bases for V and 3 bases for J; bases not matched to a gene: 3. This CDR3 region has 15 residues. The chain's CDR3 is CASSPGQGAGYEQYV. The CDR3 DNA reads as TGTGCCAGCTCACCGGGACAGGGGGCTGGCTACGAGCAGTACGTC.

This clonotype was counted at least ten times. The V call is TRBV28, the J call TRBJ1-5; D remains ambiguous. The V gene lost 6 bases and the J gene lost 6 bases, with 12 bases spanning the gap. Germline V lookup: CDR1 MDHEN, CDR2 SYDVKM. The CDR3 is 13 amino acids. CDR3 loop: CASSRVGPQPQHF. CDR3 sequence (DNA): TGTGCCAGCAGCCGGGTCGGGCCTCAGCCCCAGCATTTT.

This clonotype was counted between two and nine times. The rearrangement links TRBV18 to TRBJ1-1; no clear D. Trimming shortened V by 2 bases and J by 1 base, and 11 bases separated the two germline ends. Germline values: CDR1 KGHSH, CDR2 LQKENI. The CDR3 is 15 residues long. The CDR3 region has the DNA TGTGCCAGCTCACCAAAACAAGCATCGAACACTGAAGCTTTCTTT. Translating gives CASSPKQASNTEAFF.

This chain uses TRBV7-2 with TRBJ2-7, with 7 nucleotides matching TRBD1. Germline lookup yields CDR1 SGHTA and CDR2 FQGNSA. The CDR3 spans 15 residues. The V and J ends lost 5 bases and 4 bases, in that order; junction bases with no gene match: 11. CDR3 DNA sequence: TGTGCCAGCAGCCAAGTCATCCAGGGGGTTTACGAGCAGTACTTC. Protein: CASSQVIQGVYEQYF.

The chain couples TRBV5-1 to TRBJ1-1; D unclear. Trimming shortened V by 4 bases and J by 0 bases, and 13 bases separated the two germline ends. CDR3 length: 15 amino acids. Germline lookup yields CDR1 SGHRS and CDR2 YFSETQ. CDR3 sequence: CASSPARLVNTEAFF. DNA for the CDR3: TGCGCCAGCAGCCCCGCGAGGCTCGTGAACACTGAAGCTTTCTTT.

This clonotype was seen many times. J is TRBJ2-7 and V is TRBV7-2; perhaps D is TRBD1 or TRBD2 (5 bases each). CDR1 is SGHTA, CDR2 FQGNSA, per germline. This CDR3 is 15 amino acids long. V lost 8 bases and J 4 bases, leaving 21 bases between the germline ends. This CDR3 is CASARWDLRGYEQYV. The DNA of the CDR3 is TGTGCCAGCGCAAGGTGGGACCTTCGGGGTTACGAGCAGTACGTC.

The chain recombines TRBV27 with TRBJ1-5; weak D call: TRBD1 (5 bases). Germline-derived CDR1 and CDR2 are MNHEY and SMNVEV (reference sequence). V lost 5 bases and J 0 bases, leaving 17 bases between the germline ends. The CDR3 loop spans 17 amino acids. In nucleotides, the CDR3 is TGTGCCAGCAGTAGGTCGGGGGGTTTTGGTAGCAATCAGCCCCAGCATTTT. Protein product: CASSRSGGFGSNQPQHF.

This clonotype was detected a few times. The chain combines TRBV12-3 or TRBV12-4 with TRBJ2-3, with D possibly matching TRBD2 (7 bases). Trimming left V 10 bases short and J 5 bases short, with 19 bases between. The CDR3 sequence is 14 residues long. The CDR3 sequence: CAIKGGGSGDTQYF. CDR3 nucleotide sequence: TGTGCCATCAAGGGGGGGGGTTCGGGAGATACGCAGTATTTT.

Many counts were recorded for this clonotype. V usage is TRBV6-6 and J usage is TRBJ1-1; D is ambiguous. The V end lost 8 bases, the J end lost 4 bases, and 11 bases lay between the germline ends. The CDR3 loop spans 12 amino acids. Germline V gene lookup returns CDR1 MNHNY and CDR2 SVGAGI (reference sequence). In DNA, the CDR3 is TGTGCCAGCCGGGAGTGGGGCACTGAAGCTTTCTTT. Translated, it gives CASREWGTEAFF.

In this sample, this clonotype turned up many times. CDR3 in DNA: TGTGCCAGCAGTGAGGCAGGGAACTACGAGCAGTACGTC. Translating gives CASSEAGNYEQYV. V usage is TRBV12-3 or TRBV12-4 and J usage is TRBJ2-7; possibly TRBD1 for D (5 bases). CDR3 length equals 13 residues. The ends were cut back, 5 bases at V and 3 bases at J, with 11 bases in the middle.

This clonotype has ten or more counts. The genes are TRBV29-1 and TRBJ2-7, with 10 bases identical to TRBD1. CDR3 length: 15 amino acids. With 2 bases clipped from V and 0 bases from J, the junction kept 4 bases outside the gene matches. Germline V gene sequence: CDR1 SQVTM, CDR2 ANQGSEA. The CDR3 sequence: CSVEIDRGPSYEQYF. DNA for the CDR3: TGCAGCGTTGAAATTGACAGGGGGCCCTCCTACGAGCAGTACTTC.

This clonotype came up many times. The rearrangement uses TRBV5-1 and TRBJ2-5, with D uncertain. Germline values: CDR1 SGHRS, CDR2 YFSETQ. The CDR3 consists of 15 residues. V was cut by 4 bases and J by 5 bases, with 18 bases left in between. Here the CDR3 reads CASSTGRIGVETQYF. In nucleotides, the CDR3 is TGCGCCAGCAGCACCGGTCGTATTGGGGTGGAGACCCAGTACTTC. Combining the CDR3 with reference TRBV5-1 and TRBJ2-5 gives the whole variable domain KAGVTQTPRYLIKTRGQQVTLSCSPISGHRSVSWYQQTPGQGLQFLFEYFSETQRNKGNFPGRFSGRQFSNSRSEMNVSTLELGDSALYLCASSTGRIGVETQYFGPGTRLLVL.

This clonotype was seen at least ten times. The V gene is TRBV12-3 or TRBV12-4, the J gene TRBJ1-5; D is unresolved. This CDR3 comprises 12 residues. The germline V and J ends were trimmed by 4 bases and 5 bases, with 6 bases remaining between them. The CDR3 region is CASSSEDQPQHF. The DNA of the CDR3 is TGTGCCAGCAGTTCCGAGGATCAGCCCCAGCATTTT.

This clonotype was detected only a few times. The V call is TRBV7-9, the J call TRBJ2-1; no clear D. Per germline, CDR1 SEHNR and CDR2 FQNEAQ (reference sequence). The CDR3 extends over 13 amino acids. V lost 4 bases, J lost 5 bases, and 9 bases lay in between. CDR3 residues: CASSSPTDNEQFF. In nucleotides, the CDR3 is TGTGCCAGCAGCTCACCCACTGACAATGAGCAGTTCTTC.

This clonotype was observed a handful of times. The rearrangement joins TRBV4-2 to TRBJ1-6, with D unclear. V was clipped by 0 bases and J by 6 bases, with 12 bases between them. CDR1 and CDR2 from the germline V gene are LGHNA and YNFKEQ. The CDR3 covers 16 residues. CDR3 residues: CASSQESAAPNSPLHF. The CDR3 nucleotides are TGTGCCAGCAGCCAAGAAAGTGCGGCACCTAATTCACCCCTCCACTTT.

This clonotype was recorded a few times. The chain uses TRBV10-3 and TRBJ2-2; the D gene is possibly TRBD1 (6 bases). Germline V gives CDR1 ENHRY, CDR2 SYGVKD. Trimming took 7 bases from V and 0 from J, leaving 12 bases between them. This CDR3 spans 15 amino acids. The CDR3 is CAIKVGAANTGELFF. DNA for the CDR3: TGTGCCATCAAGGTGGGGGCGGCGAACACCGGGGAGCTGTTTTTT.

This clonotype was found a few times. The chain carries TRBV19 and TRBJ2-1; a possible D gene is TRBD1 (5 bases). V was trimmed by 6 bases and J by 7 bases, leaving 16 bases between them. Germline V gene data show CDR1 as LNHDA and CDR2 as SQIVND (reference sequence). The CDR3 is made up of 14 amino acids. CDR3 in amino acids: CASRGPASWNEQFF. The DNA for the CDR3 is TGTGCCAGTAGGGGGCCAGCAAGTTGGAATGAGCAGTTCTTC. The full variable domain, its missing parts supplied by reference TRBV19 and TRBJ2-1, is DGGITQSPKYLFRKEGQNVTLSCEQNLNHDAMYWYRQDPGQGLRLIYYSQIVNDFQKGDIAEGYSVSREKKESFPLTVTSAQKNPTAFYLCASRGPASWNEQFFGPGTRLTVL.

The table lists this clonotype with many counts. V gene TRBV5-1 combines with J gene TRBJ2-2; the D gene is possibly TRBD2 (5 bases). The CDR3 consists of 14 residues. Germline V gene lookup returns CDR1 SGHRS and CDR2 YFSETQ. V was shortened by 5 bases and J by 6 bases, with 14 bases between the two germline ends. CDR3 nucleotide sequence: TGCGCCAGCAGGGCGAGTCTAGCACCCGGGGAGCTGTTTTTT. Its translation is CASRASLAPGELFF.

This clonotype was counted ten times or more. The rearrangement links TRBV20-1 to TRBJ1-4; D is possibly TRBD1 (5 bases). Trimming left V 5 bases short and J 5 bases short, with 15 bases between. Germline assignment: CDR1 DFQATT and CDR2 SNEGSKA (reference sequence). This CDR3 contains 14 residues. The CDR3 loop reads CSACRDGGNEKLFF. DNA of the CDR3: TGCAGTGCTTGCCGGGACGGCGGAAATGAAAAACTGTTTTTT.

This clonotype was counted many times. The chain carries TRBV5-1 and TRBJ1-2; no definite D call. The V end was cut by 0 bases, the J end by 0 bases, with 21 bases between. From germline, CDR1 is SGHRS and CDR2 YFSETQ. The CDR3 consists of 19 residues. As DNA, the CDR3 is TGCGCCAGCAGCTTGGCCTGGATGTGGAGGCCGGAGGCTAACTATGGCTACACCTTC. This sequence encodes CASSLAWMWRPEANYGYTF.